The clone carrying this TCR beta chain has more than one count but fewer than ten. Under the authors' procedure: Some 100,000 TCRs per sample was the median, with a range of about 20,000 to 750,000. TCRdb ran MiXCR on the RACE reads and lists one entry per CDR3 protein. For this entry, the V and J calls and clone size follow TCRdb and not the study's own pipeline. The sample yields approximately 350,000 distinct CDR3 sequences, about 7% seen once. Time point here: patch test 1, 2 weeks after DPC sensitization. The treatment was: therapeutic diphenylcyclopropenone sensitization with weekly scalp DPC. The record originates from a study of human T cells and chemical hapten exposure. In the study overall: Sensitization involved placing 2% DPC onto a 2 cm by 2 cm region of upper inner arm skin. Mostly female patients had alopecia areata, totalis or universalis. Among samples, TCR yields varied mainly because of small differences in pooled library volume.

This CDR3 has 12 residues. V gave up 7 bases and J gave up 4 bases, with 7 bases separating them. Germline V gives CDR1 SGHTA, CDR2 FQGNSA. This sequence joins TRBV7-2 and TRBJ2-2; D call uncertain. The specimen was whole blood, collected in connection with sensitization to the hapten diphenylcyclopropenone (DPC). The TCR sequence derives from a woman aged 18-35 years with alopecia areata. Some clones in this sample may be carry-over from other donors' samples. CDR3 sequence (DNA): TGTGCCAGCAACAGCATCACCGGGGAGCTGTTTTTT. Translated: CASNSITGELFF.